This is a list of T cell receptor beta chains from one sample in a study of cytomegalovirus exposure and HLA in healthy donors. Sequencing was performed with immunoSEQ multiplex PCR; in TCRdb, only in-frame clones are kept and a portion is missing. The sample lists around 150,000 clones; roughly 77% were seen once. Material for sequencing was PBMCs. The receptors shown here come from a man under 40 in good health and CMV-seronegative. Both conserved end residues are part of each CDR3. The D gene is left open where the match is weak.

TRBJ1-1 | TRBV10-3 | NA | TGTGCCATCAGTGAGTCTACAACCGGGGGGGTGGCTGAAGCTTTCTTT | CAISESTTGGVAEAFF
TRBJ2-1 | TRBV18 | TRBD1 | TGTGCCAGCTTACGACAGGGGGGCTCCTACAATGAGCAGTTCTTC | CASLRQGGSYNEQFF
TRBJ1-1 | TRBV27 | TRBD1 | TGTGCCAGCGGCAGGGGGCGGACTGAAGCTTTCTTT | CASGRGRTEAFF
TRBJ2-3 | TRBV11-2 | TRBD2 | TGTGCCAGCAGCTTACCCCCGGGACTAGCGGGGGCAAGAGATACGCAGTATTTT | CASSLPPGLAGARDTQYF
TRBJ2-2 | TRBV19 | NA | TGTGCCAGTAGTGGCAGCCTAGCAAACACCGGGGAGCTGTTTTTT | CASSGSLANTGELFF
TRBJ2-5 | TRBV5-1 | TRBD1 | TGCGCCAGCAGCTTTGACAGGGGATCGGGGGAGACCCAGTACTTC | CASSFDRGSGETQYF
TRBJ2-7 | TRBV10-2 | TRBD1 | TGCGCCAGCACCCCCGACAGGGGGGTCGAGCAGTACTTC | CASTPDRGVEQYF
TRBJ2-1 | TRBV4-2 | NA | TGTGCCAGCAGCCCTCTATGGCGGAAGACCTCCTACAATGAGCAGTTCTTC | CASSPLWRKTSYNEQFF
TRBJ1-6 | TRBV30 | TRBD1 | TGTGCCTGGAGGATAACCGGGACAGGGGTTCCCCTCCACTTT | CAWRITGTGVPLHF
TRBJ1-5 | TRBV2 | TRBD1 | TGTGCCAGCAGTGAAGCCCAGGGGGCGAAACAGCCCCAGAATTTT | CASSEAQGAKQPQNF
TRBJ1-4 | TRBV21-1 | NA | TGTGCCAGCAGCTCGGACAGGGGGCACGAAAAACTGTTTTTT | CASSSDRGHEKLFF